This T cell receptor beta chain comes out of a study of shared clonotypes between healthy human individuals. Data came from immunoSEQ multiplex PCR; TCRdb stores just in-frame clones and leaves some out. The sample includes 550,000 to 850,000 clones, approximately 72% seen only once; the top ten take around 1.7%. The ends were cut back, 0 bases at V and 2 bases at J, with 24 bases in the middle. This CDR3 has 20 amino acids. Germline V lookup: CDR1 MNHEY, CDR2 SMNVEV (reference sequence). J is TRBJ2-3 and V is TRBV27; D possibly uses TRBD1 or TRBD2 (5 bases each). Sequencing used memory CD4+ T cells sorted from blood. Subset of the sample: CD45RA-negative fraction. This TCR derives from a woman in her twenties or thirties in good health. As DNA, the CDR3 is TGTGCCAGCAGTTTATCCTCTCCGGGGCAGGGAAAATCCTCCACAGATACGCAGTATTTT. It codes for CASSLSSPGQGKSSTDTQYF.